This TCR beta chain is drawn from a study of T cells in Graves' hyperthyroidism and ophthalmopathy (dated by TCRdb to the late 2010s). Regarding the study in general: Peripheral blood samples were taken at the time of initial diagnosis, prior to any treatment. A discovery cohort of about a hundred patients, approximately 45 with Graves' ophthalmopathy and about 58 with stable Graves' hyperthyroidism, was used to find distinguishing TCR V-J signatures. Prospective prediction of ophthalmopathy was tested in an independent validation cohort consisting of fewer than 20 hyperthyroidism patients and more than 15 patients who later progressed to ophthalmopathy. The approximately 100 discovery patients were divided at random into training and test sets in a 7:3 ratio. In several Graves' hyperthyroidism patients, the study also compared T-cell repertoires from thyroid tissue with T-cell repertoires from blood. Following sampling, methimazole starting at 30 mg daily was given to hyperthyroidism patients, and high-dose intravenous methylprednisolone was given to ophthalmopathy patients. The paper describes TCR Vbeta CDR3 sequencing of 130 to 150 peripheral blood samples, made up of around 41 ophthalmopathy patients, some 76 hyperthyroidism patients and 17 progressor patients.

From the germline V gene, CDR1 is SNHLY and CDR2 is FYNNEI. V is reduced by 3 bases and J by 2 bases, leaving a spacing of 10 bases between them. The CDR3 contains 14 residues, cysteine and phenylalanine counted. Only CDR3 DNA remains: 42 bases, in frame from the first base. Ophthalmopathy patients had moderately to severely active disease, Clinical Activity Score of at least 3, NOSPECS grade of at least 4, and duration under 3 months. Patients with uncontrolled infections, other autoimmune diseases, pregnancy or lactation were excluded. Diagnoses were established on the basis of clinical symptoms, serum thyroxine and TRAb, thyroid ultrasound, and orbital computed tomography. Ficoll-Paque density gradient centrifugation was used to isolate PBMCs from 9.5 to 10 ml of fresh peripheral blood. Total RNA was extracted using Trizol reagent, and RNA quality was assessed on an Agilent 2100 Bioanalyzer. Amplification of TCR beta CDR3 regions was carried out from RNA transcripts. For the first round of RT-PCR on the TCR CDR3, the HTBI primer set was used together with the Qiagen OneStep RT-PCR kit. Libraries were constructed in a second round of multiplex PCR, after which size selection and purification were performed. The libraries were sequenced on an Illumina HiSeq2000 using paired-end 100 bp reads. The paper's data handling went like this. SOAPnuke was used to process the raw data, with reads discarded if the reads contained adapters or uncalled bases, had a mean Phred below 15, or lacked an exact constant-primer or identifier match. COPE v1.2.5 was used to merge the high-quality paired reads, and each unique nucleotide sequence was defined as a clonotype. MiTCR v1.1 was used to align clonotypes to the IMGT TRBV, TRBD and TRBJ reference segments. Only V-J combinations with frequency above 0.0001, covering 99% to 99.2% of repertoires, were analysed. The TCS score was defined as F50 (clonal expansion) divided by E x V (chaos), with BLOSUM62-based TCRdist calculated between CDR3 peptides within each V-J. Welch's t-statistics and random forest reduced some 510 V-J features to about 13, which were used in a naive Bayes classifier (R e1071). The public reads were quality trimmed at Q25 with fastp and then assembled into clones with MiXCR by TCRdb, keeping productive beta chains. Each CDR3 protein appears once, grouped with its most common genes and DNA. These V and J calls derive from TCRdb rather than the authors' analysis. The sample data list 300,000 to 450,000 distinct CDR3 sequences, and 14% of these were observed just once. The biggest ten clones account for 20% of the sample.

Beyond this particular receptor, the publication reports: Sample size was not statistically predetermined, and blinding of investigators to group allocation was not performed. Most expanded thyroid clonotypes (frequency above 0.001) were also detected in blood, suggesting blood repertoires may reflect thyroid immune responses. A 13 V-J signature model separated ophthalmopathy from stable hyperthyroidism, with roughly 88% sensitivity and 81.08% specificity in cross-validation and 80%/75% in testing. In validation, the model predicted progression to ophthalmopathy a median of roughly 6.2 months before onset, with roughly 68% sensitivity and about 72% specificity.

About this clonotype: Its antigen is still unknown. No much larger clonotype is one base removed from it; base qualities were not supplied.

Sequencing was performed on blood. Recombination joined TRBV2 with TRBJ1-1, with no confidently assigned D gene. This clonotype was sampled from a woman aged 25-40 years with Graves' ophthalmopathy. The DNA sequence follows: TGTGCCAGCAGTGATCGGTCACGCAACACTGAAGCTTTCTTT. This yields the protein CASSDRSRNTEAFF.